Following are 14 T cell receptor beta chains from one sample sequenced in a study of cytomegalovirus exposure and HLA in healthy donors. Sequencing used immunoSEQ multiplex PCR; TCRdb keeps in-frame clones, though not all of them. The sample has hundreds of thousands of clones, 80% to 90% seen once. The sample consisted of PBMCs. These receptors all come from a woman aged 18-35 years in good health and CMV-seronegative.

The J gene is TRBJ2-3, the V gene TRBV28, with D unresolved. The germline V and J ends were trimmed by 4 bases and 6 bases, with 5 bases remaining between them. From germline, CDR1 is MDHEN and CDR2 SYDVKM. This CDR3 spans 11 amino acids. This chain's CDR3 is CASSSLDTQYF. Here the CDR3 DNA reads TGTGCCAGCAGTTCCTTGGATACGCAGTATTTT.

In DNA, the CDR3 is TGCGCCAGCAGCTCCCCCGCTAGCGGGGGCTCCTACAATGAGCAGTTCTTC. This translates into CASSSPASGGSYNEQFF. This chain connects TRBV5-1 to TRBJ2-1; 10 bases are a match to TRBD2. CDR1 SGHRS and CDR2 YFSETQ come from the germline V gene. With 3 bases clipped from V and 0 bases from J, the junction kept 6 bases outside the gene matches. The CDR3 is made up of 17 amino acids.

The table lists this clone with a few counts. This chain uses TRBV28 with TRBJ2-7; TRBD2 might be the D (6 bases). The CDR3 extends over 12 amino acids. Germline V gene data show CDR1 as MDHEN and CDR2 as SYDVKM. Trimming stripped 8 bases from V and 6 bases from J, with 14 bases between. CDR3 coding DNA: TGTGCCAGCTCGGAGGGTTTACGCGAGCAGTACTTC. This codes for CASSEGLREQYF.

J is TRBJ2-7 and V is TRBV5-1; the D gene is possibly TRBD2 (5 bases). The germline gives CDR1 SGHRS, CDR2 YFSETQ. CDR3 length equals 14 residues. V was clipped by 1 base and J by 0 bases, with 8 bases between them. The CDR3 loop is CASSLSGFSYEQYF. The CDR3 DNA reads as TGCGCCAGCAGCTTGTCGGGGTTCTCCTACGAGCAGTACTTC. Variable domain in full (rest from reference TRBV5-1 and TRBJ2-7): KAGVTQTPRYLIKTRGQQVTLSCSPISGHRSVSWYQQTPGQGLQFLFEYFSETQRNKGNFPGRFSGRQFSNSRSEMNVSTLELGDSALYLCASSLSGFSYEQYFGPGTRLTVT.

V is TRBV27 and J is TRBJ2-3; 7 bases fit TRBD2. The CDR3 contains 17 residues. Germline CDR1 reads MNHEY; CDR2 reads SMNVEV (reference sequence). Unmatched junction bases numbered 16, after V lost 5 bases and J lost 5 bases. The CDR3 DNA is TGTGCCAGCAGTCCCACTCGACTAGCTAACAAGGGAGATACGCAGTATTTT. Its translation is CASSPTRLANKGDTQYF.

The gene calls are TRBV27 and TRBJ1-1; 7 positions agree with TRBD1. After removal of 3 bases from V and 5 bases from J, the junction contained 6 bases not matched to a gene. Germline V gene data show CDR1 as MNHEY and CDR2 as SMNVEV (reference sequence). The length of the CDR3 is 14 residues. The CDR3 loop reads CASSFIRGRTEAFF. Written as DNA, the CDR3 is TGTGCCAGCAGTTTTATCAGGGGGAGGACTGAAGCTTTCTTT.

The gene calls are TRBV18 and TRBJ2-7; no reliable D call. The CDR3 runs 13 residues. The germline V and J ends were trimmed by 1 base and 0 bases, with 4 bases remaining between them. The germline gives CDR1 KGHSH, CDR2 LQKENI. The CDR3 DNA sequence: TGTGCCAGCTCACCACGCGACTCCTACGAGCAGTACTTC. Its translation: CASSPRDSYEQYF. The full variable domain, completed using reference TRBV18 and TRBJ2-7, is NAGVMQNPRHLVRRRGQEARLRCSPMKGHSHVYWYRQLPEEGLKFMVYLQKENIIDESGMPKERFSAEFPKEGPSILRIQQVVRGDSAAYFCASSPRDSYEQYFGPGTRLTVT.

The J gene is TRBJ1-5, the V gene TRBV28; 8 bases are a match to TRBD1. After removal of 2 bases from V and 6 bases from J, the junction contained 6 bases not matched to a gene. Germline loops: CDR1 MDHEN, CDR2 SYDVKM. The CDR3 contains 15 residues. For the CDR3, the DNA is TGTGCCAGCAGTTTAAGGACAGGGAGGATTCAGCCCCAGCATTTT. Translation: CASSLRTGRIQPQHF.

The rearrangement uses TRBV9 and TRBJ2-5; D might be TRBD1 (5 bases). Trimming removed 0 bases from V and 3 bases from J, with 9 bases in between. Per germline, CDR1 SGDLS and CDR2 YYNGEE. The CDR3 is made up of 14 amino acids. CDR3 bases: TGTGCCAGCAGCGTAGATAGCAGGGAAGAGACCCAGTACTTC. Translated: CASSVDSREETQYF. Drawing the rest from reference TRBV9 and TRBJ2-5, the complete variable domain is DSGVTQTPKHLITATGQRVTLRCSPRSGDLSVYWYQQSLDQGLQFLIQYYNGEERAKGNILERFSAQQFPDLHSELNLSSLELGDSALYFCASSVDSREETQYFGPGTRLLVL.

This chain uses TRBV27 with TRBJ2-7; the D gene is possibly TRBD1 (6 bases). Germline loops: CDR1 MNHEY, CDR2 SMNVEV (reference sequence). V lost 7 bases, J lost 0 bases, and 13 bases lay in between. The CDR3 is 14 amino acids. CDR3 coding DNA: TGTGCCAGCAAGAACCGACAGGTCTCCTACGAGCAGTACTTC. It translates to CASKNRQVSYEQYF.

The rearrangement joins TRBV6-1 to TRBJ2-7; 11 nucleotides align to TRBD2. The germline gives CDR1 MNHNS, CDR2 SASEGT. The CDR3 runs 14 residues. V shed 7 bases and J 4 bases; nucleotides not matched to a gene: 6. CDR3 in DNA: TGTGCCAGCAAAGGGGGACTAGCGGAATACGAGCAGTACTTC. Its translation is CASKGGLAEYEQYF.

The chain carries TRBV4-1 and TRBJ1-1, with D perhaps matching TRBD1 (5 bases). With 6 bases removed from V and 2 bases from J, the gap between germline ends came to 28 bases. Germline CDR1 MGHRA, CDR2 YSYEKL. The CDR3 loop spans 19 amino acids. This CDR3 reads CASSRLTPQTGRGNTEAFF. The CDR3 region has the DNA TGCGCCAGCAGTCGGCTAACCCCTCAAACAGGTAGGGGTAACACTGAAGCTTTCTTT.

This chain joins TRBV6-4 and TRBJ2-2; 7 bases fit TRBD1. After removal of 0 bases from V and 6 bases from J, the junction contained 4 bases not matched to a gene. There are 15 residues in the CDR3. Germline values: CDR1 MRHNA, CDR2 SNTAGT. The DNA of the CDR3 is TGTGCCAGCAGTGACTCTCACAGGGGCCCCGGGGAGCTGTTTTTT. This sequence encodes CASSDSHRGPGELFF.

The chain employs TRBV19 and TRBJ2-5, with 9 bases aligning to TRBD1. The J segment lost 5 bases and the V segment lost 6 bases, leaving 10 bases of the junction unmatched. Germline V gives CDR1 LNHDA, CDR2 SQIVND (reference sequence). CDR3 length equals 15 residues. The CDR3 is CASRGTGSGRETQYF. CDR3 coding DNA: TGTGCCAGTAGGGGGACAGGGTCGGGAAGGGAGACCCAGTACTTC.